The 21 T cell receptor beta chains below were found in one sample sequenced in a study of tumor and adjacent non-tumor tissue in lung cancer. This sample's RNA came from whole unsorted tissue. A modified ARM-PCR protocol with three rounds of nested PCR amplified TCRbeta. TCRdb re-analysed the multiplex PCR reads in MiXCR, keeping a single row per CDR3 protein. Of 90,000 to 130,000 distinct CDR3 sequences detected, under 90% appear once; the ten largest clones hold about 22%. Specimen: lung tumor tissue. The receptors here all came from a man in his 70s with non-small cell lung cancer.

To note about this clonotype: This clone may be a read error of a much larger clone one base away. This chain's CDR3 is CSAKRGGIFRSPLHF. CDR3 DNA: TGCAGTGCTAAGAGAGGGGGAATTTTTCGGTCACCCCTCCACTTT. This chain joins TRBV20-1 and TRBJ1-6; D possibly corresponds to TRBD1 (6 bases). In germline, CDR1 is DFQATT, CDR2 SNEGSKA (reference sequence). Trimming cost V 4 bases and J 10 bases, with 20 bases left between them. This CDR3 has 15 residues.

This clonotype has at least ten counts. The rearrangement uses TRBV28 and TRBJ2-2; D remains ambiguous. The CDR3 covers 15 residues. Germline CDR1 reads MDHEN; CDR2 reads SYDVKM. Between the trimmed V and J ends, which lost 2 bases and 0 bases, there was a span of 7 bases. The CDR3 sequence is CASSLMGSNTGELFF. The CDR3 nucleotides read TGTGCCAGCAGTTTAATGGGCTCGAACACCGGGGAGCTGTTTTTT.

Points on this clonotype: Compared with germline, one end of the junction differs, possibly owing to a read error. V gene TRBV29-1 combines with J gene TRBJ1-2; perhaps TRBD1 as D (6 bases). This CDR3 comprises 13 residues. The germline CDR1 and CDR2 sequences are SQVTM and ANQGSEA. In nucleotides, the CDR3 is TGCAGCGTTGTGACAGGTGAATTCTATGGTTACACCTTC. It translates to CSVVTGEFYGYTF.

This clonotype was recorded many times. The chain employs TRBV20-1 and TRBJ2-5; D perhaps matches TRBD1 (5 bases). The CDR3 spans 12 residues. Trimming pared 2 bases from V and 4 bases from J, leaving 8 bases between. Germline V gene sequence: CDR1 DFQATT, CDR2 SNEGSKA (reference sequence). The CDR3 nucleotides read TGCAGTGCTAGACCCAGGGCAGAGACCCAGTACTTC. Translation: CSARPRAETQYF.

In this sample, this clonotype turned up once. Relative to the germline gene, one junction end is altered; a read error may explain this. The CDR3 region has the DNA TGCAGCGTTGAAGATCCAGGGGGCATGAGTTACGAGCATTACTTC. Translation gives CSVEDPGGMSYEHYF. This rearrangement joins TRBV29-1 to TRBJ2-7; 8 nucleotides agree with TRBD1. The length of the CDR3 is 15 residues. Germline-derived CDR1 and CDR2 are SQVTM and ANQGSEA.

A note on this clonotype: Its ends do not fully match the called genes, so a read error is possible. The chain employs TRBV11-3 and TRBJ2-3; a possible D gene is TRBD2 (5 bases). The CDR3 consists of 15 residues. The germline gives CDR1 SGHNT, CDR2 YENEEA. This CDR3 is CASSRRELSTNTQYF. The CDR3 nucleotides read TGTGCCAGCAGCCGTCGGGAATTAAGCACAAATACGCAGTATTTT.

Concerning this clonotype itself: Mismatch with germline at one junction end may stem from a read error. The genes are TRBV28 and TRBJ2-2; TRBD2 matches at 7 bases. Germline loops: CDR1 MDHEN, CDR2 SYDVKM. This CDR3 comprises 17 residues. CDR3 sequence reads: CASSRFAGTRYSGELFF. The CDR3 bases are TGTGCCAGCAGCCGCTTTGCGGGAACTCGATACAGCGGGGAGCTGTTTTTC.

The chain employs TRBV29-1 and TRBJ2-7; D is perhaps TRBD2 (5 bases). Germline assignment: CDR1 SQVTM and CDR2 ANQGSEA. The CDR3 extends over 13 amino acids. Written as DNA, the CDR3 is TGCAGTGTTACCGGGATGCTCACCTACGAGCAGTACTTC. Its translation is CSVTGMLTYEQYF.

A note on this clonotype: The junction differs from germline at one of its ends, possibly a read error. The chain employs TRBV6-5 and TRBJ2-6, with a possible D match to TRBD1 (5 bases). Germline V gene lookup returns CDR1 MNHEY and CDR2 SVGAGI. This CDR3 contains 15 residues. Written as DNA, the CDR3 is TGTGCCAGCAGTTCTCTGGCGGCTGGGGCTAACGTCCTGACTTTC. Its protein is CASSSLAAGANVLTF.

A remark on this clonotype: Mismatch with germline at one junction end may stem from a read error. The chain combines TRBV6-2 or TRBV6-3 with TRBJ2-6; 9 bases match TRBD1. Germline CDR1 and CDR2: MNHEY and SVGEGT. CDR3 length: 18 residues. CDR3 bases: TGTGCCAGCAGGTCCTCGGGACAGGGTAGGTCTGGGGCCAACGTCCCGACTTTC. Encoded protein: CASRSSGQGRSGANVPTF.

V gene TRBV5-1 combines with J gene TRBJ2-5, with TRBD2 as a possible D gene (6 bases). The CDR3 contains 15 residues. The germline V and J ends were trimmed by 6 bases and 0 bases, with 15 bases remaining between them. The V gene's germline CDR1 is SGHRS and CDR2 YFSETQ. The CDR3 coding sequence is TGCGCCAGCACTATAACTAGCATACACCAAGAGACCCAGTACTTC. This gives the protein CASTITSIHQETQYF. Combining the CDR3 with reference TRBV5-1 and TRBJ2-5 gives the whole variable domain KAGVTQTPRYLIKTRGQQVTLSCSPISGHRSVSWYQQTPGQGLQFLFEYFSETQRNKGNFPGRFSGRQFSNSRSEMNVSTLELGDSALYLCASTITSIHQETQYFGPGTRLLVL.

Notes on this clonotype: At one end the junction does not follow the germline gene, possibly because of a read error. The chain couples TRBV11-2 to TRBJ2-2, with 7 positions matching TRBD1. The CDR3 has 16 residues. From germline, CDR1 is SGHAT and CDR2 FQNNGV. The CDR3 DNA reads TGTGCCAGCAGCTTAGCGAGCACAGGGGTTGCCGGGGAGCTATTTTTT. Translating gives CASSLASTGVAGELFF.

About this clonotype itself: One end of the junction varies from germline; a read error may be responsible. The chain is built from TRBV5-1 and TRBJ2-3, with 11 nucleotides matching TRBD2. Germline loops: CDR1 SGHRS, CDR2 YFSETQ. This CDR3 is 17 amino acids long. The CDR3 nucleotides read TGCGCCAGCAGTGAAGGGCCACTAGCGGGAGTGACAGATACGGAGTATTTT. Its translation: CASSEGPLAGVTDTEYF.

As DNA, the CDR3 is TGTGCCAGCAGTCCCTTTCCGGGGATAGTTACGCAGTATTTT. Its protein is CASSPFPGIVTQYF. The chain combines TRBV12-3 or TRBV12-4 with TRBJ2-3, with D perhaps TRBD2 (5 bases). This CDR3 comprises 14 residues. Trimming left V 5 bases short and J 8 bases short, with 17 bases between.

The chain has TRBV30 and TRBJ1-5; unclear D gene. From germline, CDR1 is GTSNPN and CDR2 SVGIG (reference sequence). The CDR3 runs to 14 residues. Deletions cut 0 bases from V and 3 bases from J, with 9 bases between. The CDR3 DNA is TGTGCCTGGAGTGTATCCGGGGACAATCAGCCCCAGCATTTT. It translates to CAWSVSGDNQPQHF.

For this clonotype: It may be a read error: a sequence one base away is much more abundant. V gene TRBV28 combines with J gene TRBJ1-4, with 7 bases identical to TRBD1. The CDR3 spans 14 residues. Germline values: CDR1 MDHEN, CDR2 SYDVKM. CDR3 DNA: TGTGCCAGCAGTTTGAGGGGGCCTTATGAAAAACCGTTTTTT. Protein product: CASSLRGPYEKPFF.

To note about this clonotype: A junction boundary mismatches the germline segment, possibly from a read error. The J gene is TRBJ2-5, the V gene TRBV11-2; D is uncertain. This CDR3 is 14 amino acids long. Germline-derived CDR1 and CDR2 are SGHAT and FQNNGV. The CDR3 loop reads CASSLLVLQETQYF. CDR3 nucleotide sequence: TGTGCCAGCAGCTTACTCGTCCTCCAAGAAACCCAGTACTTC.

Concerning this clonotype itself: The junction departs from the called germline gene at one end, perhaps through a read error. The V call is TRBV5-4, the J call TRBJ1-2, with D maybe TRBD1 (6 bases). The germline V gene has CDR1 SGHNT and CDR2 YYREEE (reference sequence). CDR3 length: 12 residues. For the CDR3, the DNA is TGTGCCAGCACCGAAAGGGGGGATGGCTACGACTTC. This codes for CASTERGDGYDF.

The CDR3 protein is CASTMVTGESGEQYF. The CDR3 DNA sequence: TGCGCCAGCACCATGGTGACAGGAGAGAGTGGCGAGCAGTACTTC. V usage is TRBV5-1 and J usage is TRBJ2-7, with D perhaps TRBD1 (6 bases). The length of the CDR3 is 15 residues. Germline CDR1 SGHRS, CDR2 YFSETQ. With 6 bases removed from V and 6 bases from J, the gap between germline ends came to 22 bases.

This chain connects TRBV4-2 to TRBJ2-4; D gene uncertain. The germline V gene encodes CDR1 LGHNA and CDR2 YNFKEQ. The CDR3 consists of 16 residues. V lost 0 bases, J lost 7 bases, and 16 bases lay in between. The CDR3 spells CASSQDAVPPANIQYF. The CDR3 region has the DNA TGTGCCAGCAGCCAAGATGCGGTCCCCCCAGCGAACATTCAGTACTTC.

Of note for this clonotype: Because it lacks the conserved phenylalanine or tryptophan at the end, this CDR3 is likely a read error. It is unclear where the CDR3 begins or ends on the DNA, so no DNA is shown, and the CDR3 is as TCRdb lists it. The chain employs TRBV13 and TRBJ2-7; whether TRBD2, the table's D call, matches the DNA was not checked. Germline-derived CDR1 and CDR2 are PRHDT and FYEKMQ (reference sequence). The CDR3 is made up of 13 amino acids, end residues included. CDR3: CASSSTTRDEEYL.